A single sample gave rise to the 16 T cell receptor beta chains below, sequenced in a study of blood T cells in healthy people across ages. The use of a sample-barcoded 5' primer and a J-beta primer mix characterized a second PCR of about 6 to 11 cycles. TCRdb fed the 5' RACE reads into MiXCR, producing one record per CDR3 protein. The sample yields about 1,400,000 distinct CDR3 sequences, 42% seen once. The sample consisted of blood. These receptors were collected from a woman younger than 35 in good health.

This clonotype was counted a single time. This chain joins TRBV7-6 and TRBJ1-2; D might be TRBD1 (5 bases). The CDR3 runs to 15 residues. Trimming took off 5 bases at V and 2 bases at J, with 15 bases between the two ends. Germline CDR1 reads SGHVS; CDR2 reads FNYEAQ. CDR3 nucleotides: TGTGCCAGCAGCCCGACAGTAGTGTCAAACTATGGCTACACCTTC. Its protein is CASSPTVVSNYGYTF.

The rearrangement links TRBV7-9 to TRBJ1-1; no clear D gene. V shed 5 bases and J shed 2 bases, with 15 bases lying between them. Looked up from germline, CDR1 is SEHNR and CDR2 is FQNEAQ (reference sequence). This CDR3 comprises 15 residues. CDR3 region: CASSPVSGSNTEAFF. The DNA for the CDR3 is TGTGCCAGCAGCCCCGTTTCGGGAAGTAACACTGAAGCTTTCTTT.

Regarding this clonotype: A read error may produce the germline difference seen at one junction end. V is TRBV28 and J is TRBJ1-6; tentatively, D is TRBD1 (6 bases). The CDR3 sequence is 13 residues long. Looked up from germline, CDR1 is MDHEN and CDR2 is SYDVKM. Here the CDR3 reads CPRGASYNSPLHF. The CDR3 DNA reads as TGTCCCCGGGGGGCCTCCTACAATTCACCCCTCCACTTT. The whole variable domain, remainder taken from reference TRBV28 and TRBJ1-6, is DVKVTQSSRYLVKRTGEKVFLECVQDMDHENMFWYRQDPGLGLRLIYFSYDVKMKEKGDIPEGYSVSREKKERFSLILESASTNQTSMYLCPRGASYNSPLHFGNGTRLTVT.

The chain joins TRBV2 to TRBJ1-5; D is perhaps TRBD1 (6 bases). Germline assignment: CDR1 SNHLY and CDR2 FYNNEI. The CDR3 consists of 14 residues. V lost 9 bases to trimming and J lost 3 bases, with 15 bases between them. The DNA for the CDR3 is TGTGCCAGTATCAAAGGGGGGGACAATCAGCCCCAGCATTTT. It translates to CASIKGGDNQPQHF.

The genes are TRBV6-5 and TRBJ2-5, with a weak D call TRBD2 (7 bases). This CDR3 has 20 amino acids. Germline assignment: CDR1 MNHEY and CDR2 SVGAGI. With 3 bases removed from V and 1 base from J, the gap between germline ends came to 27 bases. The CDR3 region is CASSYRGGAKSRQSQETQYF. The CDR3 region has the DNA TGTGCCAGCAGTTATCGAGGGGGGGCAAAGTCCCGTCAATCCCAAGAGACCCAGTACTTC.

The chain uses TRBV28 and TRBJ1-2; D gene unclear. The ends were cut back, 8 bases at V and 4 bases at J, with 17 bases in the middle. The CDR3 contains 14 residues. Per germline, CDR1 MDHEN and CDR2 SYDVKM. CDR3 DNA: TGTGCCAGCCAACCAAGGATCCTTAGCTATGGCTACACCTTC. Its translation: CASQPRILSYGYTF.

This clonotype was seen just once. The chain is built from TRBV9 and TRBJ1-1; 11 nucleotides line up with TRBD1. The length of the CDR3 is 17 residues. Unmatched junction bases numbered 10, after V lost 2 bases and J lost 4 bases. CDR1 and CDR2 (germline): SGDLS, YYNGEE. DNA of the CDR3: TGTGCCAGCAGCGTGCCCGGGACAGGGGGACCTGGCACTGAAGCTTTCTTT. Amino acid sequence: CASSVPGTGGPGTEAFF.

The chain uses TRBV11-2 and TRBJ2-3; TRBD2 aligns across 10 bases. Trimming at V came to 0 bases and at J to 8 bases, leaving 8 bases not matched to a gene. This CDR3 has 16 residues. The germline V gene encodes CDR1 SGHAT and CDR2 FQNNGV. CDR3 protein: CASSLESSGGIGTQYF. CDR3 nucleotide sequence: TGTGCCAGCAGCTTAGAATCTAGCGGGGGAATAGGTACGCAGTATTTT.

This clonotype came up a few times. V gene TRBV7-2 combines with J gene TRBJ1-3, with D perhaps matching TRBD1 (6 bases). This CDR3 comprises 15 residues. Germline V gives CDR1 SGHTA, CDR2 FQGNSA. Trimming stripped 5 bases from V and 8 bases from J, with 19 bases between. CDR3 nucleotides: TGTGCCAGCAGCCCACGTAGGGGGACTGGGGACACCATATATTTT. Translation gives CASSPRRGTGDTIYF.

This chain uses TRBV30 with TRBJ2-1, with 8 bases lining up with TRBD1. V was clipped by 1 base and J by 2 bases; unmatched bases: 7. Germline assignment: CDR1 GTSNPN and CDR2 SVGIG (reference sequence). The CDR3 runs to 16 residues. This CDR3 reads CAWSGARGQTYNEQFF. DNA of the CDR3: TGTGCCTGGAGTGGGGCCAGGGGGCAGACCTACAATGAGCAGTTCTTC.

This clonotype has more than one count but fewer than ten. J is TRBJ2-1 and V is TRBV29-1; 7 nucleotides align to TRBD2. The germline CDR1 and CDR2 sequences are SQVTM and ANQGSEA. J lost 5 bases, V lost 6 bases, and 13 bases had no gene match. The CDR3 runs to 15 residues. The CDR3 DNA sequence: TGCAGCGTCTTCCCTCCCAGCGGGACCCACAATGAGCAGTTCTTC. This encodes CSVFPPSGTHNEQFF.

The genes are TRBV20-1 and TRBJ2-1; 7 nucleotides line up with TRBD2. Germline V gene data show CDR1 as DFQATT and CDR2 as SNEGSKA (reference sequence). The CDR3 extends over 14 amino acids. J was trimmed by 10 bases and V by 6 bases; bases with no gene match: 15. The CDR3 sequence: CSAPSGVGDWEQFF. The CDR3 DNA reads as TGCAGTGCCCCGAGCGGGGTTGGGGATTGGGAGCAGTTCTTC.

This clonotype was observed a handful of times. The chain is built from TRBV5-1 and TRBJ2-1; TRBD1 might be the D (6 bases). The CDR3 totals 14 residues. V gave up 0 bases and J gave up 8 bases, with 12 bases separating them. The germline gives CDR1 SGHRS, CDR2 YFSETQ. As DNA, the CDR3 is TGCGCCAGCAGCTTGGCCCAGGGGTGGGATGAGCAGTTCTTC. It yields the protein CASSLAQGWDEQFF.

This clonotype was detected many times. The rearrangement links TRBV29-1 to TRBJ2-7; possible D gene TRBD1, 5 bases. Germline assignment: CDR1 SQVTM and CDR2 ANQGSEA. The V gene lost 1 base and the J gene lost 6 bases, with 19 bases spanning the gap. The CDR3 spans 15 residues. CDR3 in DNA: TGCAGCGTTGAAGGGGCTACAGGACCCTTTGGCGAGCAGTACTTC. Protein product: CSVEGATGPFGEQYF.

For this clonotype: This may arise from a read error, as a much more abundant clone is one base away. V is TRBV29-1 and J is TRBJ2-5; D uncertain. V was pared by 4 bases and J by 4 bases, with 13 bases between. The CDR3 is 13 amino acids. CDR1 is SQVTM and CDR2 is ANQGSEA in the germline V gene. CDR3 sequence reads: CSVGTRLLETQYF. The DNA for the CDR3 is TGCAGCGTTGGGACCCGACTTTTAGAGACCCAGTACTTC.

This chain uses TRBV12-3 or TRBV12-4 with TRBJ2-3; 16 bases are a match to TRBD2. Unmatched junction bases numbered 10, after V lost 7 bases and J lost 3 bases. The CDR3 sequence is 18 residues long. The DNA for the CDR3 is TGTGCCAGCATTGCCGGGACTAGCGGGAGGGCCCGGACAGATACGCAGTATTTT. Amino acid sequence: CASIAGTSGRARTDTQYF.